The 29 T cell receptor beta chains reported below all come from one sample, sequenced in a study of tumor-infiltrating lymphocytes in primary liver carcinoma. The investigators made TCR beta cDNA from about 510 ng total RNA, using a constant-region primer. Generation of the TCR beta libraries relied on three nested multiplex PCR rounds using slightly modified ARM-PCR. TRBV1-TRBV30 forward and Cbeta reverse primers drove the first two approximately 11-cycle rounds. TCRdb processed the multiplex PCR reads anew with MiXCR; each CDR3 protein has one entry. The table records some 30,000 distinct CDR3 sequences, 75% to 85% of them present only once. Co-extracted RNA and DNA came from 20-30 mg of unsorted bulk tissue. Sequencing input: liver tumor tissue from sampling region 5. The subset: tumor region T5, tumor centre. These receptors were obtained from a man in his forties or fifties with primary liver carcinoma and hepatitis B virus infection.

As concerns this clonotype: Its ends do not fully match the called genes, so a read error is possible. The V call is TRBV28, the J call TRBJ2-5; tentatively, D is TRBD1 or TRBD2 (6 bases each). This CDR3 has 14 amino acids. CDR1 is MDHEN, CDR2 SYDVKM, per germline. CDR3 nucleotides: TGTGGCAGCAGTTTCTTTGACAGGCGCGGGGCCCAGTACTTC. This codes for CGSSFFDRRGAQYF.

In its sample, this clonotype was seen once. Because it lacks the conserved phenylalanine or tryptophan at the end, this CDR3 is likely a read error. V and J are TRBV11-2 and TRBJ2-7, with D possibly called TRBD1 or TRBD2 (5 bases each). The CDR3 is made up of 15 amino acids. V lost 3 bases and J lost 4, with 16 bases in between. Germline V gene sequence: CDR1 SGHAT, CDR2 FQNNGV. DNA of the CDR3: TGTGCCAGCAGCTTCGTGGCAGGGAGCCAGTACGAGCAGTACTAC. Translating it yields CASSFVAGSQYEQYY.

Turning to this clonotype: The junction and the germline gene differ at one end; a read error may be behind it. V usage is TRBV7-8 and J usage is TRBJ2-1; 9 bases align to TRBD2. Germline V gene sequence: CDR1 SGHVS, CDR2 FQNEAQ. This CDR3 region has 17 residues. The CDR3 coding sequence is TGTGCCAGGAGCTTGTTAGGGGGTAGCGGGAGAACCAATGAGTGGTTCTTC. This codes for CARSLLGGSGRTNEWFF.

For this clonotype: This clone may be a read error of a much larger clone one base away. The V call is TRBV28, the J call TRBJ2-1, with 11 bases identical to TRBD2. The germline CDR1 and CDR2 sequences are MDHEN and SYDVKM. The CDR3 length is 15 residues. With 8 bases clipped from V and 7 bases from J, the junction kept 10 bases outside the gene matches. CDR3 sequence reads: CASCSGRASLNEQFF. As DNA, the CDR3 is TGTGCCAGCTGTAGCGGGAGGGCCAGTCTGAATGAGCAGTTCTTC.

The V and J genes are TRBV7-9 and TRBJ1-5; D gene ambiguous. CDR1 is SEHNR and CDR2 is FQNEAQ in the germline V gene (reference sequence). Trimming shortened V by 8 bases and J by 10 bases, and 15 bases separated the two germline ends. There are 12 residues in the CDR3. The CDR3 sequence is CASGPRRNPQHF. The CDR3 DNA follows: TGTGCCAGCGGCCCACGACGAAATCCCCAGCATTTT.

V and J are TRBV5-1 and TRBJ2-6, with D tentatively TRBD1 or TRBD2 (5 bases each). V was shortened by 8 bases and J by 1 base, with 13 bases between the two germline ends. Germline CDR1 SGHRS, CDR2 YFSETQ. CDR3 length equals 15 residues. Here the CDR3 DNA reads TGCGCCAGTAGCGTCGGACATTCTGGGGCCAACGTCCTGACTTTC. Its protein is CASSVGHSGANVLTF.

About this clonotype: Relative to the germline gene, one junction end is altered; a read error may explain this. Here the CDR3 reads CASSILPPGGAGGEKFF. CDR3 bases: TGTGCCAGCAGCATACTTCCACCAGGGGGAGCCGGGGGTGAGAAGTTCTTC. The J gene is TRBJ2-1, the V gene TRBV11-2; TRBD1 is a possible D gene (7 bases). The CDR3 spans 17 residues. Germline V gene sequence: CDR1 SGHAT, CDR2 FQNNGV. Full variable domain (outside the CDR3, taken from reference TRBV11-2 and TRBJ2-1): EAGVAQSPRYKIIEKRQSVAFWCNPISGHATLYWYQQILGQGPKLLIQFQNNGVVDDSQLPKDRFSAERLKGVDSTLKIQPAKLEDSAVYLCASSILPPGGAGGEKFFGPGTRLTVL.

To note about this clonotype: The germline gene is not matched at one end of the junction; a read error may be the cause. V and J are TRBV12-3 or TRBV12-4 and TRBJ2-2; TRBD1 matches 8 bases. This CDR3 has 14 residues. DNA of the CDR3: TGTGCCAGTAGCCGCCACAGGGGGGCCGGGGAGCTGTTTTTC. Amino acids: CASSRHRGAGELFF.

As concerns this clonotype: One junction end disagrees with the germline gene, perhaps due to a read error. The genes are TRBV6-2 or TRBV6-3 and TRBJ2-1, with 8 bases fitting TRBD2. Germline V gene lookup returns CDR1 MNHEY and CDR2 SVGEGT. CDR3 length equals 14 residues. The chain's CDR3 is CASSYQRECPCQLF. The CDR3 DNA sequence: TGTGCCAGCAGTTACCAGCGGGAGTGCCCCTGCCAACTCTTC.

This chain links TRBV6-2 or TRBV6-3 with TRBJ1-5, with TRBD1 matching over 7 bases. The CDR3 runs to 17 residues. V lost 11 bases, J lost 3 bases, and 19 bases stayed unmatched. Per the germline V gene, CDR1 is MNHEY and CDR2 is SVGEGT. CDR3 sequence (DNA): TGTGCCTGCGCCCCTACAGAGGGGGCGTATACCAATCAGCCCCAGCATTTT. Protein product: CACAPTEGAYTNQPQHF.

V usage is TRBV5-4 and J usage is TRBJ2-3; 10 bases match TRBD2. The CDR3 has 17 amino acids. Germline lookup yields CDR1 SGHNT and CDR2 YYREEE (reference sequence). With 8 bases clipped from V and 5 bases from J, the junction kept 17 bases outside the gene matches. DNA of the CDR3: TGTGCCAGTACCTCTCAGGCTAGCGGGAGCCGCGGAGATACGCAGTATTTT. It codes for CASTSQASGSRGDTQYF. The full variable domain, completed using reference TRBV5-4 and TRBJ2-3, is ETGVTQSPTHLIKTRGQQVTLRCSSQSGHNTVSWYQQALGQGPQFIFQYYREEENGRGNFPPRFSGLQFPNYSSELNVNALELDDSALYLCASTSQASGSRGDTQYFGPGTRLTVL.

This clonotype has just a few counts. The junction differs from germline at one of its ends, possibly a read error. The CDR3 spells CVSRAQQGDYEQYF. CDR3 sequence (DNA): TGTGTCAGCAGGGCCCAACAGGGAGACTACGAGCAGTACTTT. V usage is TRBV12-3 or TRBV12-4 and J usage is TRBJ2-7, with D perhaps TRBD1 (6 bases). The CDR3 sequence is 14 residues long.

In regard to this clonotype: The junction and the germline gene differ at one end; a read error may be behind it. V gene TRBV12-5 combines with J gene TRBJ2-2; D possibly corresponds to TRBD2 (5 bases). The germline V gene has CDR1 LGHNT and CDR2 FRNRAP. The CDR3 is 16 amino acids. DNA of the CDR3: TGTCCTAGTGGTGTGGAGCGGAGATCAGGCACCGGGGAGCTGTTTTTT. Protein: CPSGVERRSGTGELFF.

Turning to this clonotype: One junction end disagrees with the germline gene, perhaps due to a read error. In DNA, the CDR3 is TGTGCCAGCAGCCCAGGACAGGGTTACGATCAGGCCCAGCATTTT. It encodes CASSPGQGYDQAQHF. The chain employs TRBV12-3 or TRBV12-4 and TRBJ1-5, with 8 bases that match TRBD1. This CDR3 is built from 15 residues.

This clonotype occurred many times. The gene calls are TRBV5-1 and TRBJ2-5, with TRBD2 matching over 14 bases. This CDR3 contains 16 residues. The junction had 7 bases not matched to a gene; V was cut back by 4 bases and J by 5 bases. The germline V gene encodes CDR1 SGHRS and CDR2 YFSETQ. The DNA for the CDR3 is TGCGCCAGCAGCGGGACTAGCGGGAGTAACGGGGAGACCCAGTACTTC. Amino acid sequence: CASSGTSGSNGETQYF.

As to this clonotype: A read error may produce the germline difference seen at one junction end. This chain joins TRBV10-3 and TRBJ2-3; TRBD2 aligns across 12 bases. The CDR3 runs 15 residues. The germline V gene encodes CDR1 ENHRY and CDR2 SYGVKD. The CDR3 is CAISETSGSADTQYF. DNA of the CDR3: TGTGCCATCAGCGAGACTAGCGGGAGTGCGGATACCCAGTATTTT.

This clonotype has a handful of counts. The chain combines TRBV29-1 with TRBJ2-3; 9 bases agree with TRBD1. The V gene end was trimmed by 4 bases and the J gene end by 5 bases; junction bases not matched to a gene: 7. This CDR3 comprises 14 residues. Per germline, CDR1 SQVTM and CDR2 ANQGSEA. The CDR3 loop reads CSVVAGTGLDTQYF. DNA for the CDR3: TGCAGCGTTGTGGCCGGGACAGGGCTAGATACGCAGTATTTT.

Turning to this clonotype: A much larger clone is a single base away; this may be a read error. CDR3 region: CASSLTVYYEQYF. CDR3 DNA: TGCGCCAGCAGCTTGACGGTATACTACGAGCAGTACTTC. The chain combines TRBV5-1 with TRBJ2-7, with D uncertain. This CDR3 spans 13 amino acids. CDR1 and CDR2 from the germline V gene are SGHRS and YFSETQ. Trimming cost V 1 base and J 3 bases, with 8 bases left between them.

Turning to this clonotype: The CDR3 does not end in the conserved phenylalanine or tryptophan, so this is likely a read error. The chain employs TRBV11-2 and TRBJ2-3; unclear D gene. Per the germline V gene, CDR1 is SGHAT and CDR2 is FQNNGV. The CDR3 is 15 residues long. The DNA of the CDR3 is TGTGTCAGCAGCTTAGCCCCCCTGGCGATTGAAACGCAGTATTCT. Amino acids: CVSSLAPLAIETQYS.

This chain uses TRBV4-1 with TRBJ2-7; weak D call: TRBD1 (6 bases). Germline CDR1 reads MGHRA; CDR2 reads YSYEKL. The CDR3 contains 15 residues. Trimming stripped 6 bases from V and 6 bases from J, with 21 bases between. CDR3 residues: CASRPTLEGGREQYF. In nucleotides, the CDR3 is TGCGCCAGCAGACCCACTCTAGAAGGGGGACGCGAGCAGTACTTC.

The gene calls are TRBV6-5 and TRBJ1-2; perhaps TRBD1 as D (5 bases). In germline, CDR1 is MNHEY, CDR2 SVGAGI. Trimming removed 2 bases from V and 8 bases from J, with 12 bases in between. This CDR3 contains 13 residues. The DNA for the CDR3 is TGTGCCAGCAGTTACCGGCGGGGCAAAGGCTACACCTTC. It specifies CASSYRRGKGYTF.

The CDR3 DNA reads as TGCGCCAGCAGTAAGGACTTAGTGTCGGAGGGTAGCCGAAGATTGGGTTATGGCTACACCTTC. It codes for CASSKDLVSEGSRRLGYGYTF. The V gene is TRBV10-2, the J gene TRBJ1-2; D is unclear. Germline assignment: CDR1 WSHSY and CDR2 SAAADI. The CDR3 sequence is 21 residues long. V lost 5 bases and J 5 bases, leaving 36 bases between the germline ends.

This clonotype was detected ten times or more. Given the absence of the conserved phenylalanine or tryptophan at the CDR3 end, a read error is likely. This sequence joins TRBV14 and TRBJ1-1, with D possibly matching TRBD1 (6 bases). Deletions cut 7 bases from V and 4 bases from J, with 16 bases between. The CDR3 spans 14 residues. CDR1 and CDR2 (germline): SGHDN, FVKESK. The CDR3 reads CASTLRRGGTEAFL. In nucleotides, the CDR3 is TGTGCCAGCACCCTTCGCCGAGGGGGCACTGAAGCTTTCCTT.

On this clonotype itself: The germline gene is not matched at one end of the junction; a read error may be the cause. The rearrangement joins TRBV28 to TRBJ1-5, with D perhaps TRBD1 (5 bases). This CDR3 is built from 15 residues. Germline CDR1 MDHEN, CDR2 SYDVKM. CDR3 nucleotides: TGTGCCAGCAATTTAACCGCCCCCTTGGGGCAGCCGCAGCATTTT. Amino acid sequence: CASNLTAPLGQPQHF.

The chain is built from TRBV4-2 and TRBJ1-5, with 7 bases identical to TRBD1. The length of the CDR3 is 19 residues. V shed 1 base, J shed 0 bases, and the junction held 12 bases outside the gene matches. Germline CDR1 is LGHNA and CDR2 is YNFKEQ. CDR3 in amino acids: CASSQGGGSGQFSNQPQHF. The CDR3 nucleotides read TGTGCCAGCAGCCAAGGGGGGGGGTCGGGACAGTTTAGCAATCAGCCCCAGCATTTT.

This clonotype was detected only once. This chain links TRBV24-1 with TRBJ2-2; D uncertain. V lost 5 bases and J lost 8, with 11 bases in between. The CDR3 is 13 amino acids. Germline V gives CDR1 KGHDR, CDR2 SFDVKD. The CDR3 DNA is TGTGCCACCAGTGTTTTAATATCTGGGGAGCTGTTTTTT. Its protein is CATSVLISGELFF.

This clonotype was observed many times. The chain links TRBV4-1 to TRBJ2-1; D gene uncertain. The germline gives CDR1 MGHRA, CDR2 YSYEKL. This CDR3 is built from 15 residues. Trimming took off 2 bases at V and 2 bases at J, with 10 bases between the two ends. Here the CDR3 DNA reads TGCGCCAGCAGCCAAAGATCTGTGACCTACAATGAGCAGTTCTTC. As protein: CASSQRSVTYNEQFF.

This clonotype has just a few counts. Germline is not matched at one junction end, which may reflect a read error. The chain is built from TRBV29-1 and TRBJ2-5; 7 positions match TRBD2. The CDR3 extends over 15 amino acids. The germline V gene has CDR1 SQVTM and CDR2 ANQGSEA. The CDR3 loop is CSVEGPGRLQETQYF. The CDR3 DNA sequence: TGTAGCGTTGAGGGACCCGGGAGGCTCCAAGAGACCCAGTACTTC.

A word on this clonotype: This likely comes from a read error, as the CDR3 has no conserved phenylalanine or tryptophan at its end. The chain joins TRBV6-5 to TRBJ2-7, with 7 bases that match TRBD2. The CDR3 is 14 amino acids. Germline V gives CDR1 MNHEY, CDR2 SVGAGI. V lost 11 bases and J lost 2; bases outside the gene matches: 12. CDR3 amino acids: CASRPDGLAYEQYL. The CDR3 nucleotides are TGTGCCTCCAGGCCGGATGGACTAGCCTACGAGCAGTACCTC.